This T cell receptor beta chain stems from a study of shared clonotypes between healthy human individuals (dated by TCRdb to about 2020). Context from the whole study: The cohort included three men and a couple of women between 18 and 49 years of age. For each donor, CD4 naive and CD4 memory were each run on three plates, CD8 naive on two plates, and CD8 memory on one plate. To estimate repertoire size and how much clonotype sharing occurs between individuals, the study deeply sequenced the blood TCR repertoires of five healthy adults. To increase sequencing depth and limit assay-specific biases, different laboratories used diverse techniques to prepare libraries and sequence TCR repertoires. Leukapheresis yielded between about 0.85 and 10 billion PBMCs per donor. What the study reported, not specific to this receptor: Around 5.4% of naive CD4, around 4% of naive CD8, around 2.3% of memory CD4, and over 0.35% of memory CD8 clonotypes were shared across several donors. The genetic and exposure-history diversity represented was limited by the small number of donors. Only blood was sampled, and tissue TCR repertoires likely differ from those in blood. Estimated clonotype richness was generally larger for naive than for memory subsets. Pairwise subsampling led to the expectation that sequencing depth would affect the degree of clonotype sharing among donors. Even with the large sequencing depth, rarefaction of the sorted-subset datasets indicated that sequencing was incomplete. Clonotypes shared by all four sorted-subset donors showed higher generation probabilities than non-shared clonotypes.

Using the deep immunoSEQ assay, multiplex PCR amplified TCR CDR3 regions from genomic DNA. Extracted genomic DNA from each cell subset was spread evenly across all wells of several immunoSEQ 96-well plates, with each plate serving as a replicate. For sorted subsets, 150 to 200 ng genomic DNA, equal to about 30,000 T cell genomes, was loaded into each replicate PCR. Purified libraries were measured with a Qubit 3.0 fluorometer, size-checked on a Bioanalyzer 2100, and measured again with the KAPA Library Quantification kit. Every immunoSEQ 96-well plate was sequenced on a separate single-read 150-cycle Illumina NextSeq 550 flow cell. The authors' pipeline ran thus. Because only junctional sequences without quality scores were contained in the immunoSEQ output, filtering matching that applied to full-length reads could not be performed. To assign V/J genes and CDR3, sequences were annotated using PyIR, a Python wrapper for IgBLAST v1.9, with IMGT germline references. Reads were filtered out if the reads had weak V/J assignments (E-value above 1e-6), no CDR3, stop codons, out-of-frame junctions, or ambiguous translated residues. V3J clonotypes were defined by identical inferred V gene, J gene, and CDR3 amino acid sequence. The percentage overlap between two repertoires was calculated by dividing the number of shared unique clonotypes by the size of the smaller repertoire. Repertoire richness was assessed with RTK rarefaction, the Chao1 estimator, and Recon v2.1 estimates of unobserved clonotypes. For all TCRbeta clonotypes obtained by the gDNA method from a few donors, generation probabilities were computed with OLGA. TCRdb took over this immuneACCESS table, retaining in-frame rearrangements with V and J assigned. Such tables are incomplete; in checked studies, under half of the missing clones stem from an unresolved V gene, and the remainder is unexplained. That table furnishes V, J and clone size, whereas the DNA furnished D and trimming. Across this sample there are about 820,000 clones, with approximately 92% seen only once. The ten largest clones capture more than 20% of the sample.

CD8 naive samples were CD45RO-negative cells positively selected for CCR7, giving a CD45RA+CCR7+ population that excluded TemRA cells. The donors were healthy, HIV-negative adults with no recently reported acute infections or vaccinations. Every donor was a Caucasian adult residing in Nashville, Tennessee, USA. Blood was collected by leukapheresis, and PBMCs were isolated by Ficoll-Histopaque density gradient centrifugation and then cryopreserved in liquid nitrogen vapor phase. Analytical flow cytometry was used to check the purity and quantity of every magnetically sorted T cell population. From each sorted fraction, genomic DNA was isolated and quantified by UV absorbance on a Nanodrop 2000c. In the germline V gene (reference sequence), CDR1 corresponds to LNHDA and CDR2 to SQIVND. For this chain, trimming is 3 bases at the V end and 5 bases at the J end, and the number of junction bases without a gene match is 7. The CDR3 starts with the cysteine, ends with the phenylalanine, and has 15 residues. Of the read, only the CDR3 DNA is kept; its 45 bases are in frame from base 1.

Points on this clone: Its antigen remains undetermined. No base quality information exists; no much larger clone differs at one position.

The rearrangement combines TRBV19 with TRBJ2-3; 8 central nucleotides agree with TRBD2. The clonotype comes from a man aged 25 to 45 in good health. Sequenced sample: naive CD8+ T cells sorted from blood. What the cell subset or site label conveys for this sample: CD45RA+CCR7+. The DNA sequence is as follows: TGTGCCAGTAGTATCCTTCCGGGGGGGCTAGATACGCAGTATTTT. Protein translation: CASSILPGGLDTQYF.